These 31 T cell receptor beta chains came from one sample sequenced in a study of blood T cell repertoires in COVID-19. Clones were sequenced by immunoSEQ multiplex PCR, and TCRdb holds only the in-frame ones, with some missing. This sample yields a few hundred thousand clones, of which roughly 90% are seen a single time; about 3.9% belongs to the top ten. The sequencing sample was made of peripheral blood. The receptors originated from a woman aged 55-69 years with COVID-19, enrolled during active disease.

The chain joins TRBV28 to TRBJ2-3, with 11 bases lining up with TRBD2. Trimming took 2 bases from V and 0 from J; bases not matched to a gene: 4. This CDR3 is 17 amino acids long. From germline, CDR1 is MDHEN and CDR2 SYDVKM. This CDR3 is CASSLGRLAGSTDTQYF. The CDR3 DNA reads TGTGCCAGCAGTTTAGGTCGACTAGCGGGGAGCACAGATACGCAGTATTTT.

This chain links TRBV5-1 with TRBJ1-1, with 7 positions matching TRBD1. CDR1 is SGHRS and CDR2 is YFSETQ in the germline V gene. CDR3 length: 14 amino acids. The V and J ends lost 4 bases and 1 base, in that order; junction bases with no gene match: 4. This chain's CDR3 is CASSRGTANTEAFF. The CDR3 nucleotides are TGCGCCAGCAGCCGAGGGACAGCGAACACTGAAGCTTTCTTT.

This clone was observed a few times. The J gene is TRBJ1-1, the V gene TRBV5-1; D gene unclear. V was shortened by 4 bases and J by 4 bases, with 14 bases between the two germline ends. Germline-derived CDR1 and CDR2 are SGHRS and YFSETQ. The CDR3 runs 14 residues. In DNA, the CDR3 is TGCGCCAGCAGCAACCCGGTGGAGGGCACTGAAGCTTTCTTT. Encoded protein: CASSNPVEGTEAFF.

The chain carries TRBV4-2 and TRBJ2-7; TRBD2 aligns across 7 bases. The CDR3 runs 16 residues. Losses at the gene ends were 3 bases for V and 0 bases for J; bases not matched to a gene: 8. The germline V gene has CDR1 LGHNA and CDR2 YNFKEQ. The chain's CDR3 is CASSHPLSGNSYEQYF. The CDR3 DNA is TGTGCCAGCAGCCACCCACTGAGCGGGAACTCCTACGAGCAGTACTTC.

The count of this clone is one. The chain links TRBV5-1 to TRBJ2-3, with TRBD2 matching over 9 bases. Germline V gives CDR1 SGHRS, CDR2 YFSETQ. With 2 bases clipped from V and 2 bases from J, the junction kept 9 bases outside the gene matches. The CDR3 covers 17 residues. CDR3 sequence (DNA): TGCGCCAGCAGCTTAGTAGGACTAGCGACATACACAGATACGCAGTATTTT. Translation gives CASSLVGLATYTDTQYF.

The chain couples TRBV3-1 (or the pseudogene TRBV3-2) to TRBJ1-1, with a possible D match to TRBD1 (6 bases). The V gene's germline CDR1 is LGHDT and CDR2 YNNKEL (reference sequence). V lost 4 bases and J 9 bases, leaving 12 bases between the germline ends. This CDR3 has 12 residues. The CDR3 region is CASSRNRDQAFF. As DNA, the CDR3 is TGTGCCAGCAGCCGCAACAGGGACCAAGCTTTCTTT.

This chain joins TRBV7-2 and TRBJ2-5, with TRBD1 identical over 7 bases. Per germline, CDR1 SGHTA and CDR2 FQGNSA. The CDR3 is 14 residues long. V gave up 1 base and J gave up 5 bases; unmatched junction bases: 4. For the CDR3, the DNA is TGTGCCAGCAGCTTAGGGACAGGCGGTGAGACCCAGTACTTC. It codes for CASSLGTGGETQYF.

The gene calls are TRBV5-8 and TRBJ2-3, with a tentative D call TRBD2 (5 bases). Trimming shortened V by 2 bases and J by 7 bases, and 11 bases separated the two germline ends. Germline V lookup: CDR1 SGHTS, CDR2 YDEGEE. The CDR3 contains 13 residues. CDR3 DNA: TGTGCCAGCAGCTTTACGGACTCAAATACGCAGTATTTT. Its translation is CASSFTDSNTQYF. Complete variable domain (other parts from reference TRBV5-8 and TRBJ2-3): EAGVTQSPTHLIKTRGQQATLRCSPISGHTSVYWYQQALGLGLQFLLWYDEGEERNRGNFPPRFSGRQFPNYSSELNVNALELEDSALYLCASSFTDSNTQYFGPGTRLTVL.

With respect to this clone: An end of the junction differs from the germline gene, which may be a read error. This chain uses TRBV5-1 with TRBJ2-2, with D maybe TRBD2 (7 bases). The CDR3 has 16 residues. The germline V gene has CDR1 SGHRS and CDR2 YFSETQ. The chain's CDR3 is CASSFRGAGGHRGAVF. The CDR3, as DNA: TGCGCCAGCAGCTTCCGGGGGGCCGGGGGACACCGGGGAGCTGTTTTT.

The chain employs TRBV5-1 and TRBJ2-5; D unclear. Germline V CDR1 and CDR2: SGHRS, YFSETQ. The CDR3 has 14 amino acids. Between the trimmed V and J ends, which lost 0 bases and 5 bases, there was a span of 11 bases. The CDR3 DNA reads TGCGCCAGCAGCTTGGCGTCTAGTAGGGAGACCCAGTACTTC. This translates into CASSLASSRETQYF. Supplemented by reference TRBV5-1 and TRBJ2-5, the full variable domain reads KAGVTQTPRYLIKTRGQQVTLSCSPISGHRSVSWYQQTPGQGLQFLFEYFSETQRNKGNFPGRFSGRQFSNSRSEMNVSTLELGDSALYLCASSLASSRETQYFGPGTRLLVL.

This chain connects TRBV3-1 (or the pseudogene TRBV3-2) to TRBJ1-5; 8 bases are shared with TRBD1. The CDR3 is 16 residues long. With 6 bases clipped from V and 2 bases from J, the junction kept 9 bases outside the gene matches. Per germline, CDR1 LGHDT and CDR2 YNNKEL (reference sequence). The CDR3 DNA reads as TGTGCCAGCAGTTTTGGACAGGGTGGCGGCAATCAGCCCCAGCATTTT. Translation gives CASSFGQGGGNQPQHF.

V gene TRBV5-8 combines with J gene TRBJ1-5, with D maybe TRBD1 (5 bases). Trimming shortened V by 4 bases and J by 0 bases, and 11 bases separated the two germline ends. Germline V gene lookup returns CDR1 SGHTS and CDR2 YDEGEE. CDR3 length: 15 residues. The CDR3 reads CASSPDIYSNQPQHF. The CDR3 DNA follows: TGTGCCAGCAGCCCGGACATCTATAGCAATCAGCCCCAGCATTTT.

The chain combines TRBV11-2 with TRBJ1-1; D unclear. This CDR3 has 15 residues. The germline CDR1 and CDR2 sequences are SGHAT and FQNNGV. The V and J ends lost 1 base and 1 base respectively, with 10 bases between them. The CDR3 reads CASSLVTESNTEAFF. The DNA of the CDR3 is TGTGCCAGCAGCTTAGTCACAGAGTCGAACACTGAAGCTTTCTTT. The complete variable domain, with remaining parts taken from reference TRBV11-2 and TRBJ1-1, reads EAGVAQSPRYKIIEKRQSVAFWCNPISGHATLYWYQQILGQGPKLLIQFQNNGVVDDSQLPKDRFSAERLKGVDSTLKIQPAKLEDSAVYLCASSLVTESNTEAFFGQGTRLTVV.

The chain employs TRBV5-1 and TRBJ1-1, with D hard to call. The CDR3 extends over 13 amino acids. The germline V and J ends were trimmed by 0 bases and 4 bases, with 7 bases remaining between them. Germline assignment: CDR1 SGHRS and CDR2 YFSETQ. The chain's CDR3 is CASSLAGPTEAFF. The CDR3 region has the DNA TGCGCCAGCAGCTTGGCAGGTCCCACTGAAGCTTTCTTT.

V is TRBV27 and J is TRBJ1-2, with D maybe TRBD1 (5 bases). The CDR3 is 13 amino acids. The germline V and J ends were trimmed by 3 bases and 7 bases, with 12 bases remaining between them. The germline V gene encodes CDR1 MNHEY and CDR2 SMNVEV (reference sequence). The CDR3 is CASSFSGLVGYTF. Here the CDR3 DNA reads TGTGCCAGCAGTTTTTCAGGGCTGGTTGGCTACACCTTC.

The CDR3 region is CASSYGRGQGRHEAFF. CDR3 DNA: TGTGCCAGCAGTTACGGAAGGGGCCAAGGGAGGCACGAAGCTTTCTTT. The genes are TRBV6-5 and TRBJ1-1, with a tentative D call TRBD1 (5 bases). V was pared by 2 bases and J by 8 bases, with 21 bases between. The CDR3 sequence is 16 residues long. Looked up from germline, CDR1 is MNHEY and CDR2 is SVGAGI.

This chain links TRBV5-4 with TRBJ1-2; weak D call: TRBD1 (5 bases). The CDR3 sequence is 12 residues long. V was pared by 0 bases and J by 14 bases, with 14 bases between. Germline loops: CDR1 SGHNT, CDR2 YYREEE (reference sequence). The CDR3 loop reads CASSLVDTSFTF. The CDR3 coding sequence is TGTGCCAGCAGCTTGGTGGACACCTCATTTACCTTC.

This rearrangement joins TRBV7-9 to TRBJ1-1; possibly TRBD1 for D (6 bases). This CDR3 comprises 15 residues. V lost 1 base and J lost 5, with 14 bases in between. Germline CDR1 reads SEHNR; CDR2 reads FQNEAQ (reference sequence). The chain's CDR3 is CASSLVGTGLTEAFF. The CDR3 DNA reads as TGTGCCAGCAGCTTAGTGGGAACAGGGTTAACTGAAGCTTTCTTT.

The genes are TRBV9 and TRBJ2-7, with 9 bases lining up with TRBD1. Germline lookup yields CDR1 SGDLS and CDR2 YYNGEE. J lost 2 bases, V lost 0 bases, and 3 bases had no gene match. The CDR3 has 15 amino acids. For the CDR3, the DNA is TGTGCCAGCAGCGTAGGGGGACAGGGCGCCTACGAGCAGTACTTC. It is translated as CASSVGGQGAYEQYF. Variable domain in full (rest from reference TRBV9 and TRBJ2-7): DSGVTQTPKHLITATGQRVTLRCSPRSGDLSVYWYQQSLDQGLQFLIQYYNGEERAKGNILERFSAQQFPDLHSELNLSSLELGDSALYFCASSVGGQGAYEQYFGPGTRLTVT.

The rearrangement joins TRBV28 to TRBJ1-2; a weak D match, TRBD1 (5 bases). This CDR3 is 13 amino acids long. The germline V and J ends were trimmed by 3 bases and 6 bases, with 11 bases remaining between them. The germline V gene encodes CDR1 MDHEN and CDR2 SYDVKM. Written as DNA, the CDR3 is TGTGCCAGCAGTTTTACAGGCCAAAATGGCTACACCTTC. Amino acid sequence: CASSFTGQNGYTF.

This clone is a singleton in its sample. The V call is TRBV28, the J call TRBJ1-5, with D possibly being TRBD1 (6 bases). The CDR3 consists of 16 residues. Germline V gene data show CDR1 as MDHEN and CDR2 as SYDVKM. V was trimmed by 7 bases and J by 4 bases, leaving 20 bases between them. This chain's CDR3 is CASTIWATGENQPQHF. In nucleotides, the CDR3 is TGTGCCAGCACCATCTGGGCGACAGGCGAGAATCAGCCCCAGCATTTT.

Written as DNA, the CDR3 is TGTGCCAGTAGTATAGGGCAGGGGCATGGCTACACCTTC. Encoded protein: CASSIGQGHGYTF. The V call is TRBV19, the J call TRBJ1-2; a possible D gene is TRBD1 (6 bases). CDR1 and CDR2 from the germline V gene are LNHDA and SQIVND (reference sequence). With 1 base removed from V and 6 bases from J, the gap between germline ends came to 9 bases. The CDR3 spans 13 residues.

This clone has just one count. CDR3 residues: CASSPDRKNTEAFF. CDR3 bases: TGCGCCAGCAGCCCGGACAGAAAAAACACTGAAGCTTTCTTT. The chain employs TRBV5-1 and TRBJ1-1, with a weak D call TRBD1 (6 bases). This CDR3 has 14 amino acids. V dropped 4 bases and J dropped 2 bases, with 12 bases sitting between them. The germline V gene has CDR1 SGHRS and CDR2 YFSETQ.

This chain uses TRBV20-1 with TRBJ1-1; possible D gene TRBD1, 5 bases. CDR1 and CDR2 from the germline V gene are DFQATT and SNEGSKA (reference sequence). The V end lost 4 bases, the J end lost 4 bases, and 7 bases lay between the germline ends. The CDR3 has 11 amino acids. The CDR3 DNA follows: TGCAGTGCTACGGGGGGCACTGAAGCTTTCTTT. As protein: CSATGGTEAFF.

The count of this clone is one. V is TRBV6-5 and J is TRBJ1-5; TRBD1 matches at 7 bases. V lost 6 bases and J lost 6; bases outside the gene matches: 8. Germline values: CDR1 MNHEY, CDR2 SVGAGI. This CDR3 contains 14 residues. The CDR3 nucleotides are TGTGCCAGCAGACAGGGGTATATTGCTCAGCCCCAGCATTTT. Protein sequence: CASRQGYIAQPQHF.

CDR3 amino acids: CASSPGDREGYTF. The CDR3 nucleotides are TGCGCCAGCAGCCCCGGGGACAGGGAAGGCTACACCTTC. The chain couples TRBV5-1 to TRBJ1-2; 9 nucleotides line up with TRBD1. This CDR3 spans 13 amino acids. V dropped 4 bases and J dropped 8; count of bases not matched to a gene: 6. CDR1 and CDR2 from the germline V gene are SGHRS and YFSETQ.

This clone was counted a single time. The chain employs TRBV2 and TRBJ1-4, with 7 bases identical to TRBD1. CDR3 length: 14 amino acids. Trimming took 5 bases from V and 10 from J; bases not matched to a gene: 10. Germline CDR1 reads SNHLY; CDR2 reads FYNNEI. CDR3 protein: CASSFDREKGKLFF. CDR3 in DNA: TGTGCCAGCAGTTTCGACAGGGAAAAGGGAAAACTGTTTTTT.

The CDR3 DNA is TGTGCCAGCAGCGTAGTAGCCCTGAACACTGAAGCTTTCTTT. Its translation is CASSVVALNTEAFF. The chain links TRBV9 to TRBJ1-1, with unresolved D. The CDR3 runs to 14 residues. V lost 0 bases and J 0 bases, leaving 6 bases between the germline ends. Germline V lookup: CDR1 SGDLS, CDR2 YYNGEE.

This clone appeared once. The V gene is TRBV3-1 (or the pseudogene TRBV3-2), the J gene TRBJ1-1; 8 bases align to TRBD1. The V gene's germline CDR1 is LGHDT and CDR2 YNNKEL (reference sequence). The J segment lost 1 base and the V segment lost 4 bases, leaving 2 bases of the junction unmatched. The CDR3 contains 14 residues. The chain's CDR3 is CASSRQGTNTEAFF. The CDR3 DNA sequence: TGTGCCAGCAGCCGACAGGGGACGAACACTGAAGCTTTCTTT.

Only a few counts were recorded for this clone. The gene calls are TRBV18 and TRBJ2-1; 8 nucleotides match TRBD2. The CDR3 spans 17 residues. The J segment lost 0 bases and the V segment lost 6 bases, leaving 10 bases of the junction unmatched. CDR1 is KGHSH and CDR2 is LQKENI in the germline V gene. The chain's CDR3 is CASSRISGGFSYNEQFF. The CDR3 region has the DNA TGTGCCAGCTCTAGAATAAGCGGGGGATTCTCCTACAATGAGCAGTTCTTC.

This chain links TRBV28 with TRBJ2-7, with D tentatively TRBD1 (6 bases). The V gene lost 3 bases and the J gene lost 5 bases, with 8 bases spanning the gap. CDR3 length equals 12 residues. The germline gives CDR1 MDHEN, CDR2 SYDVKM. The CDR3 region has the DNA TGTGCCAGCAGTTTTGGGGGCGACGAGCAGTACTTC. Translated: CASSFGGDEQYF.